The T cell receptor (beta chain) under discussion was sequenced for a study of blood T cells in healthy people across ages. Germline lookup yields CDR1 LGHNA and CDR2 YSLEER. CDR3 length: 17 amino acids. V shed 0 bases and J 5 bases; nucleotides not matched to a gene: 10. Together with a sample-barcoded 5' primer, a J-beta primer mix was included in a second PCR lasting about 7 to 11 cycles. At least 2.5 million CDR3-containing paired-end reads were obtained per sample. Each CDR3 protein gets one entry after TCRdb re-called the 5' RACE reads with MiXCR. The data show fewer than 2,000,000 distinct CDR3 sequences, roughly 43% seen once.

Sequencing was carried out using blood. The rearrangement links TRBV4-3 to TRBJ1-2, with 9 bases identical to TRBD1. The TCR originated in a human donor in good health. The CDR3 bases are TGCGCCAGCAGCCAAGATGTGCGGACAGGGGAAGCGTATGGCTACACCTTC. This gives the protein CASSQDVRTGEAYGYTF.